Presented here are 23 T cell receptor beta chains from one specimen sequenced in a study of T cell repertoires in cytomegalovirus infection. TCRdb independently ran MiXCR on the reads; one entry per CDR3 protein. The table includes approximately 70,000 distinct CDR3 sequences, approximately 3.6% detected once. Material for sequencing was PBMCs. These receptors were collected from a human donor in good health (CMV status not recorded). Some clones in this sample may be carry-over from other donors' samples.

This clonotype has at least ten counts. This chain connects TRBV7-2 to TRBJ2-7, with D possibly being TRBD2 (6 bases). Trimming stripped 0 bases from V and 2 bases from J, with 14 bases between. Per the germline V gene, CDR1 is SGHTA and CDR2 is FQGNSA. The CDR3 has 16 amino acids. Written as DNA, the CDR3 is TGTGCCAGCAGCTTAGCTAGCGGCAATCCTCCCTACGAGCAGTACTTC. Protein product: CASSLASGNPPYEQYF.

This clonotype was recorded at least ten times. The chain has TRBV7-4 and TRBJ2-7, with D tentatively TRBD1 (5 bases). Trimming stripped 4 bases from V and 7 bases from J, with 17 bases between. The CDR3 runs 14 residues. Germline V CDR1 and CDR2: SGHVT, SQSDAQ. CDR3 region: CASSSDTIIREQYF. In DNA form, the CDR3 reads TGTGCCAGCAGCTCGGACACAATTATACGAGAGCAGTACTTC.

This clonotype was recorded many times. The rearrangement joins TRBV7-2 to TRBJ2-3; TRBD1 or TRBD2 may be the D gene (6 bases each). The CDR3 is 15 amino acids. Germline assignment: CDR1 SGHTA and CDR2 FQGNSA. The germline V and J ends were trimmed by 5 bases and 3 bases, with 15 bases remaining between them. The CDR3 nucleotides are TGTGCCAGCAGCCATAACGGGGGCCAGACAGATACGCAGTATTTT. It encodes CASSHNGGQTDTQYF.

This clonotype showed up many times. The rearrangement uses TRBV6-2 or TRBV6-3 and TRBJ2-7, with TRBD1 matching over 9 bases. CDR3 length: 17 residues. Germline lookup yields CDR1 MNHEY and CDR2 SVGEGT. Trimming removed 4 bases from V and 3 bases from J; junction bases left unmatched: 13. The chain's CDR3 is CASSSPRDRDKFYEQYF. Written as DNA, the CDR3 is TGTGCCAGCAGTTCCCCAAGGGACAGGGATAAGTTCTACGAGCAGTACTTC.

In this sample, this clonotype turned up many times. V is TRBV12-3 or TRBV12-4 and J is TRBJ2-7; D ambiguous. V lost 0 bases, J lost 0 bases, and 6 bases lay in between. This CDR3 region has 14 residues. Written as DNA, the CDR3 is TGTGCCAGCAGTTTAGCGATCAGCTCCTACGAGCAGTACTTC. Encoded protein: CASSLAISSYEQYF.

The table lists this clonotype with many counts. The chain has TRBV6-2 or TRBV6-3 and TRBJ2-2; 11 nucleotides align to TRBD2. This CDR3 is built from 18 residues. Trimming removed 5 bases from V and 0 bases from J; junction bases left unmatched: 8. Germline V CDR1 and CDR2: MNHEY, SVGEGT. CDR3 coding DNA: TGTGCCAGCAGTGCTAAGGGACTAGCGGATCCGAACACCGGGGAGCTGTTTTTT. Amino acids: CASSAKGLADPNTGELFF.

This chain joins TRBV6-2 or TRBV6-3 and TRBJ1-5; 8 bases are shared with TRBD1. The CDR3 covers 15 residues. V lost 7 bases and J lost 1; bases outside the gene matches: 6. Germline V CDR1 and CDR2: MNHEY, SVGEGT. Written as DNA, the CDR3 is TGTGCCAGCAACGACAGGGGAGGGAGCAATCAGCCCCAGCATTTT. It encodes CASNDRGGSNQPQHF.

The sample holds many counts of this clonotype. The chain links TRBV7-8 to TRBJ2-5, with 10 nucleotides matching TRBD2. Germline loops: CDR1 SGHVS, CDR2 FQNEAQ. The CDR3 loop spans 16 amino acids. The junction had 6 bases not matched to a gene; V was cut back by 3 bases and J by 2 bases. Here the CDR3 DNA reads TGTGCCAGCAGCTTCTTAGCGGGAGGTTGGCAAGAGACCCAGTACTTC. Residues: CASSFLAGGWQETQYF.

This clonotype was counted at least ten times. The chain employs TRBV7-2 and TRBJ1-1; a weak D match, TRBD1 (5 bases). The CDR3 covers 13 residues. V was shortened by 5 bases and J by 8 bases, with 15 bases between the two germline ends. CDR1 SGHTA and CDR2 FQGNSA come from the germline V gene. CDR3 DNA sequence: TGTGCCAGCAGCCCACGTGCCGGGGACGAAGCTTTCTTT. This gives the protein CASSPRAGDEAFF.

The table lists this clonotype with many counts. This chain links TRBV7-3 with TRBJ2-1; D not resolved. With 0 bases removed from V and 9 bases from J, the gap between germline ends came to 12 bases. In germline, CDR1 is SGHTA, CDR2 FQGTGA. This CDR3 is built from 14 residues. The CDR3 spells CASSLTPLGSEQFF. As DNA, the CDR3 is TGTGCCAGCAGCTTAACTCCCCTTGGTAGTGAGCAGTTCTTC.

This clonotype was detected ten times or more. The chain couples TRBV7-9 to TRBJ2-7; maybe TRBD2 (5 bases). The CDR3 contains 16 residues. The V end lost 5 bases, the J end lost 3 bases, and 20 bases lay between the germline ends. Germline values: CDR1 SEHNR, CDR2 FQNEAQ (reference sequence). Here the CDR3 DNA reads TGTGCCAGCAGCCTAAGCACGAGGGCCGCCTACTACGAGCAGTACTTC. Translating it yields CASSLSTRAAYYEQYF.

Many counts were recorded for this clonotype. V gene TRBV7-2 combines with J gene TRBJ1-2, with D perhaps TRBD1 (6 bases). CDR3 length: 14 residues. The V end was cut by 5 bases, the J end by 4 bases, with 14 bases between. The germline V gene encodes CDR1 SGHTA and CDR2 FQGNSA. The chain's CDR3 is CASSGQRDSYGYTF. The DNA of the CDR3 is TGTGCCAGCAGCGGACAGCGGGATAGCTATGGCTACACCTTC.

This clonotype was seen repeatedly, ten times or more. V is TRBV27 and J is TRBJ2-7, with D possibly being TRBD1 (5 bases). V was shortened by 7 bases and J by 9 bases, with 19 bases between the two germline ends. There are 13 residues in the CDR3. Looked up from germline, CDR1 is MNHEY and CDR2 is SMNVEV (reference sequence). CDR3 coding DNA: TGTGCCAGCAAGGGGAACAAAGCTGTCGGGCAGTACTTC. It translates to CASKGNKAVGQYF.

The table lists this clonotype with many counts. The V call is TRBV11-2, the J call TRBJ2-1; D might be TRBD2 (6 bases). Trimming removed 5 bases at V and 3 bases at J, with 14 bases between. This CDR3 has 15 amino acids. Germline-derived CDR1 and CDR2 are SGHAT and FQNNGV. CDR3 bases: TGTGCCAGCAGCCCCGGAGGGTCCAGCTACAATGAGCAGTTCTTC. It yields the protein CASSPGGSSYNEQFF. The full variable domain, with the rest looked up from reference TRBV11-2 and TRBJ2-1, is EAGVAQSPRYKIIEKRQSVAFWCNPISGHATLYWYQQILGQGPKLLIQFQNNGVVDDSQLPKDRFSAERLKGVDSTLKIQPAKLEDSAVYLCASSPGGSSYNEQFFGPGTRLTVL.

This clonotype showed up many times. The rearrangement uses TRBV2 and TRBJ1-5; D is perhaps TRBD1 (5 bases). Trimming shortened V by 6 bases and J by 6 bases, and 18 bases separated the two germline ends. Germline assignment: CDR1 SNHLY and CDR2 FYNNEI. The CDR3 is 15 amino acids. This chain's CDR3 is CASSPGTGRVQPQHF. Written as DNA, the CDR3 is TGTGCCAGCAGCCCCGGGACCGGAAGGGTTCAGCCCCAGCATTTT.

This clonotype was detected many times. The genes are TRBV7-4 and TRBJ1-1; D not resolved. Germline V gives CDR1 SGHVT, CDR2 SQSDAQ. V dropped 7 bases and J dropped 1 base, with 10 bases sitting between them. The CDR3 extends over 13 amino acids. DNA of the CDR3: TGTGCCAGCACCCTAGGTCCGAACACTGAAGCTTTCTTT. It encodes CASTLGPNTEAFF.

This clonotype showed up many times. The rearrangement joins TRBV11-2 to TRBJ2-1; 8 bases agree with TRBD1. V was pared by 5 bases and J by 8 bases, with 14 bases of the junction left unmatched. Germline values: CDR1 SGHAT, CDR2 FQNNGV. This CDR3 has 16 residues. The CDR3 spells CASSPVQGALHYEQFF. CDR3 DNA sequence: TGTGCCAGCAGCCCGGTCCAGGGGGCGCTTCATTATGAGCAGTTCTTC.

In its sample, this clonotype was seen many times. The chain combines TRBV7-2 with TRBJ2-3; tentative D call: TRBD1 (6 bases). Trimming took off 3 bases at V and 2 bases at J, with 12 bases between the two ends. Germline CDR1 and CDR2: SGHTA and FQGNSA. This CDR3 contains 15 residues. The CDR3 loop is CASSLDGQPTDTQYF. CDR3 bases: TGTGCCAGCAGCTTGGACGGACAGCCCACAGATACGCAGTATTTT.

This clonotype was seen repeatedly, ten times or more. The chain recombines TRBV12-3 or TRBV12-4 with TRBJ1-5; possible D gene TRBD1, 5 bases. The V gene lost 5 bases and the J gene lost 0 bases, with 11 bases spanning the gap. CDR3 length: 15 amino acids. The CDR3 nucleotides are TGTGCCAGCAGTCCTAGGGGTATTAGCAATCAGCCCCAGCATTTT. It is translated as CASSPRGISNQPQHF.

This clonotype has a count of ten or more. This chain uses TRBV4-1 with TRBJ1-3; D uncertain. V lost 0 bases, J lost 1 base, and 7 bases lay in between. This CDR3 spans 15 amino acids. Germline V gene data show CDR1 as MGHRA and CDR2 as YSYEKL. CDR3 sequence: CASSQDDFSGNTIYF. The CDR3 coding sequence is TGCGCCAGCAGCCAAGATGATTTTTCTGGAAACACCATATATTTT.

This chain connects TRBV7-2 to TRBJ2-6; D possibly uses TRBD1 or TRBD2 (6 bases each). In germline, CDR1 is SGHTA, CDR2 FQGNSA. The CDR3 length is 15 residues. Trimming took off 11 bases at V and 3 bases at J, with 17 bases between the two ends. The CDR3 protein is CAGSPGARGANVLTF. DNA of the CDR3: TGTGCCGGTAGCCCGGGGGCGCGTGGGGCCAACGTCCTGACTTTC.

Many counts were recorded for this clonotype. The chain employs TRBV7-2 and TRBJ1-5; 7 bases fit TRBD1. This CDR3 has 13 residues. V dropped 6 bases and J dropped 6; count of bases not matched to a gene: 5. Germline values: CDR1 SGHTA, CDR2 FQGNSA. CDR3: CASSIDRVQPQHF. The CDR3 DNA is TGTGCCAGCAGTATCGACAGGGTTCAGCCCCAGCATTTT. Supplemented by reference TRBV7-2 and TRBJ1-5, the full variable domain reads GAGVSQSPSNKVTEKGKDVELRCDPISGHTALYWYRQSLGQGLEFLIYFQGNSAPDKSGLPSDRFSAERTGGSVSTLTIQRTQQEDSAVYLCASSIDRVQPQHFGDGTRLSIL.

This clonotype was recorded many times. The chain joins TRBV7-8 to TRBJ1-2; 7 bases match TRBD1. V dropped 2 bases and J dropped 0; count of bases not matched to a gene: 3. The germline V gene has CDR1 SGHVS and CDR2 FQNEAQ. CDR3 length equals 15 residues. The CDR3 sequence: CASSLKGTANYGYTF. The CDR3 nucleotides read TGTGCCAGCAGCTTAAAGGGGACAGCTAACTATGGCTACACCTTC. The full variable domain, its missing parts supplied by reference TRBV7-8 and TRBJ1-2, is GAGVSQSPRYKVAKRGQDVALRCDPISGHVSLFWYQQALGQGPEFLTYFQNEAQLDKSGLPSDRFFAERPEGSVSTLKIQRTQQEDSAVYLCASSLKGTANYGYTFGSGTRLTVV.